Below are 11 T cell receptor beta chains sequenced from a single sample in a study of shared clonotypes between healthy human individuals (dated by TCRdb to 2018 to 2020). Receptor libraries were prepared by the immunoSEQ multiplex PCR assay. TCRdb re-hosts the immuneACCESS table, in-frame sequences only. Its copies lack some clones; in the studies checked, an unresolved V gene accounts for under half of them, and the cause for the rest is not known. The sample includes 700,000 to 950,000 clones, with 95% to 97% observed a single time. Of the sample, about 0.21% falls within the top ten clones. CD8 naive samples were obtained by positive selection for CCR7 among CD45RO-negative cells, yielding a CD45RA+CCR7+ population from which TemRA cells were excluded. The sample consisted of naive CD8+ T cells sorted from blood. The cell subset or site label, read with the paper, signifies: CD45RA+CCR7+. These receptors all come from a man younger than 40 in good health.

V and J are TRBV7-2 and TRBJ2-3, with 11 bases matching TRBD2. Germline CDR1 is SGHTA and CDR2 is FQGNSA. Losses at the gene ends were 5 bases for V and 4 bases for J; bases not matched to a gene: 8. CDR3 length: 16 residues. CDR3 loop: CASSARLAGLADTQYF. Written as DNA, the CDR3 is TGTGCCAGCAGCGCCCGACTAGCGGGACTTGCAGATACGCAGTATTTT. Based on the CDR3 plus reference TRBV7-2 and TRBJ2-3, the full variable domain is GAGVSQSPSNKVTEKGKDVELRCDPISGHTALYWYRQSLGQGLEFLIYFQGNSAPDKSGLPSDRFSAERTGGSVSTLTIQRTQQEDSAVYLCASSARLAGLADTQYFGPGTRLTVL.

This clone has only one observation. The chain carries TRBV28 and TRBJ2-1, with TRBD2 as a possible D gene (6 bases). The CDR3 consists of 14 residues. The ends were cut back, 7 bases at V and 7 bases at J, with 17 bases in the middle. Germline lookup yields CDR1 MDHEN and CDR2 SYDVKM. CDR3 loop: CASNNPGLPNEQFF. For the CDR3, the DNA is TGTGCCAGCAACAACCCGGGACTCCCTAATGAGCAGTTCTTC.

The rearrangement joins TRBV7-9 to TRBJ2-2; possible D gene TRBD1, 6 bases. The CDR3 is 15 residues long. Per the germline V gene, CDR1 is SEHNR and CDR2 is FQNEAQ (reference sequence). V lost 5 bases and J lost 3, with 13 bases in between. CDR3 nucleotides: TGTGCCAGCAGCCCGAAGGGGGACCACACCGGGGAGCTGTTTTTT. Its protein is CASSPKGDHTGELFF.

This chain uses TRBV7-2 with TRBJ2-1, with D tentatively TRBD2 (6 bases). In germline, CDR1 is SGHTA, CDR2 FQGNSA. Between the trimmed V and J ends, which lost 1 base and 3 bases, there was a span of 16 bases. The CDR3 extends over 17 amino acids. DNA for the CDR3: TGTGCCAGCAGCTTAGATGCGGGACGCACCCTCTACAATGAGCAGTTCTTC. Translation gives CASSLDAGRTLYNEQFF.

The CDR3 sequence: CASSPAQGAQDEQYF. CDR3 in DNA: TGTGCCAGCAGCCCCGCCCAGGGGGCGCAGGACGAGCAGTACTTC. The V and J genes are TRBV7-9 and TRBJ2-7; 8 nucleotides agree with TRBD1. This CDR3 has 15 residues. Trimming removed 5 bases from V and 5 bases from J; junction bases left unmatched: 11. Germline CDR1 is SEHNR and CDR2 is FQNEAQ (reference sequence).

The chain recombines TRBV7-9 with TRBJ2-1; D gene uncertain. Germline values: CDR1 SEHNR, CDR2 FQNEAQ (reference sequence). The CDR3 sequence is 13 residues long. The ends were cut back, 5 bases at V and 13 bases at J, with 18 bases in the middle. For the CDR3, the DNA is TGTGCCAGCAGCCCCTCGGCGGCTAGTTCCCAGTTCTTC. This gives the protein CASSPSAASSQFF.

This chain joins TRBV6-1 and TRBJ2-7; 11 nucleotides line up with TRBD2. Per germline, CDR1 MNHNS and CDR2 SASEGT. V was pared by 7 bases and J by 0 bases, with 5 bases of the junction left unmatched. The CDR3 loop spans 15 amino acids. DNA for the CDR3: TGTGCCAGCACGGGAGGACTAGCGGGCTCCTACGAGCAGTACTTC. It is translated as CASTGGLAGSYEQYF.

In nucleotides, the CDR3 is TGTGCCAGCTCACACGACGGACTAGCGGGAGGGCCGACAGATACGCAGTATTTT. It yields the protein CASSHDGLAGGPTDTQYF. The chain has TRBV18 and TRBJ2-3, with 15 bases identical to TRBD2. The V gene end was trimmed by 4 bases and the J gene end by 3 bases; junction bases not matched to a gene: 8. CDR3 length equals 18 residues. Germline V gene sequence: CDR1 KGHSH, CDR2 LQKENI.

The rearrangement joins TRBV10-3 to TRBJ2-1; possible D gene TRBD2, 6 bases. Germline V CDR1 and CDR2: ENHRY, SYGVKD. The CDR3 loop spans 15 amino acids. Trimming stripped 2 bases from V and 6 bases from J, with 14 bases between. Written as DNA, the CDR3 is TGTGCCATCAGTGAGAGTCGGGAGTGGTCCAATGAGCAGTTCTTC. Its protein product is CAISESREWSNEQFF.

The CDR3 region has the DNA TGTGCCAGCAGTTACCCGGTCCTAAAGGGAGCTGAAGCTTTCTTT. Translating it yields CASSYPVLKGAEAFF. The V and J genes are TRBV6-6 and TRBJ1-1; no clear D. V lost 2 bases and J 6 bases, leaving 16 bases between the germline ends. This CDR3 has 15 amino acids. The V gene's germline CDR1 is MNHNY and CDR2 SVGAGI (reference sequence).

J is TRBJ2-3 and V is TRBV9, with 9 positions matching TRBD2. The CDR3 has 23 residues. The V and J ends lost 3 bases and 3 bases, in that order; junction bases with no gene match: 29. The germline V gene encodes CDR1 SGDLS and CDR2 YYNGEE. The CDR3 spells CASSAVYGRDKSSSGIGTDTQYF. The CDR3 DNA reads TGTGCCAGCAGCGCTGTGTACGGCAGGGACAAATCCTCTAGCGGGATTGGGACAGATACGCAGTATTTT. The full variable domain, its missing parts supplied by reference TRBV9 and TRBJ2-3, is DSGVTQTPKHLITATGQRVTLRCSPRSGDLSVYWYQQSLDQGLQFLIQYYNGEERAKGNILERFSAQQFPDLHSELNLSSLELGDSALYFCASSAVYGRDKSSSGIGTDTQYFGPGTRLTVL.